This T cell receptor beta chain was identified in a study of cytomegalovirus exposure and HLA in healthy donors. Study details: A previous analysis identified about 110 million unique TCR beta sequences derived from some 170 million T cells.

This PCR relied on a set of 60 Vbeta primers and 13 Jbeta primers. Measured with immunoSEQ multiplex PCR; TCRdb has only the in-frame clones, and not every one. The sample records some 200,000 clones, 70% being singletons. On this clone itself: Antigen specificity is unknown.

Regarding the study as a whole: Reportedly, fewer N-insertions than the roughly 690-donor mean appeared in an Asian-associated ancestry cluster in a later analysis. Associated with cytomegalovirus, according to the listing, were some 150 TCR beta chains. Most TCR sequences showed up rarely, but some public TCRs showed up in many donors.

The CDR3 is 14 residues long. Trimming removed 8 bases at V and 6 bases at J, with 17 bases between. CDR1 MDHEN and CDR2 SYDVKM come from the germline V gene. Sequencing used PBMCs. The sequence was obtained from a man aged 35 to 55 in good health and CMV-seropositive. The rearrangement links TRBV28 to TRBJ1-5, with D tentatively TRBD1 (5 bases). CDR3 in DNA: TGTGCCAGCTTTGTGCGGGGGGGATTTCAGCCCCAGCATTTT. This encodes CASFVRGGFQPQHF. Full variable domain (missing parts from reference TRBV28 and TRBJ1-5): DVKVTQSSRYLVKRTGEKVFLECVQDMDHENMFWYRQDPGLGLRLIYFSYDVKMKEKGDIPEGYSVSREKKERFSLILESASTNQTSMYLCASFVRGGFQPQHFGDGTRLSIL.